Below are 20 T cell receptor beta chains sequenced from a single sample in a study of blood T cells in healthy people across ages. A second PCR, run for roughly 7 to 12 cycles, used a sample-barcoded 5' primer plus a J-beta primer mix. TCRdb reprocessed the 5' RACE reads with MiXCR, giving one entry per CDR3 protein. The sample carries approximately 800,000 distinct CDR3 sequences, about three fifths recorded once. The sample taken for sequencing was blood. All receptors derive from a man aged 30-40 years in good health.

This clonotype showed up just a few times. This chain links TRBV7-2 with TRBJ2-5, with D unresolved. V was clipped by 5 bases and J by 9 bases, with 13 bases between them. The CDR3 runs to 12 residues. CDR1 and CDR2 from the germline V gene are SGHTA and FQGNSA. The CDR3 loop is CASSPFDRAQYF. DNA of the CDR3: TGTGCCAGCAGCCCCTTCGATCGAGCCCAGTACTTC.

The chain couples TRBV7-9 to TRBJ1-2; D might be TRBD1 (5 bases). This CDR3 is built from 16 residues. V gave up 5 bases and J gave up 2 bases, with 18 bases separating them. Germline loops: CDR1 SEHNR, CDR2 FQNEAQ (reference sequence). CDR3: CASSPPPGRMNYGYTF. CDR3 sequence (DNA): TGTGCCAGCAGCCCTCCTCCGGGACGGATGAACTATGGCTACACCTTC.

This clonotype was recorded a few times. V gene TRBV20-1 combines with J gene TRBJ2-5; D may correspond to TRBD1 or TRBD2 (6 bases each). The CDR3 loop spans 14 amino acids. From germline, CDR1 is DFQATT and CDR2 SNEGSKA (reference sequence). Trimming cost V 6 bases and J 6 bases, with 20 bases left between them. The CDR3 protein is CSAIRGESRKTQYF. CDR3 in DNA: TGCAGTGCAATAAGGGGGGAGTCTAGGAAGACCCAGTACTTC.

V gene TRBV7-2 combines with J gene TRBJ2-5; D is unclear. The V gene lost 1 base and the J gene lost 4 bases, with 10 bases spanning the gap. The germline V gene encodes CDR1 SGHTA and CDR2 FQGNSA. The CDR3 consists of 14 residues. The CDR3 region is CASSLVGMRETQYF. In nucleotides, the CDR3 is TGTGCCAGCAGCTTAGTGGGGATGCGAGAGACCCAGTACTTC.

This chain uses TRBV5-1 with TRBJ2-7; TRBD1 matches at 7 bases. Germline V gene sequence: CDR1 SGHRS, CDR2 YFSETQ. There are 15 residues in the CDR3. Trimming cost V 2 bases and J 2 bases; bases outside gene matches: 7. This CDR3 reads CASSLTVQGAYEQYF. The DNA of the CDR3 is TGCGCCAGCAGCTTAACGGTGCAGGGGGCCTACGAGCAGTACTTC.

The chain is built from TRBV6-5 and TRBJ2-7, with 8 positions matching TRBD2. Germline V lookup: CDR1 MNHEY, CDR2 SVGAGI. The junction had 2 bases not matched to a gene; V was cut back by 2 bases and J by 5 bases. This CDR3 contains 13 residues. The CDR3 region is CASSYREGHEQYF. CDR3 in DNA: TGTGCCAGCAGTTACCGGGAGGGCCACGAGCAGTACTTC.

The V gene is TRBV20-1, the J gene TRBJ2-3; 8 nucleotides align to TRBD2. The CDR3 covers 14 residues. Trimming cost V 5 bases and J 2 bases; bases outside gene matches: 6. Germline assignment: CDR1 DFQATT and CDR2 SNEGSKA (reference sequence). The CDR3 here is CSAGRGGNTDTQYF. The CDR3 nucleotides read TGCAGTGCTGGCCGGGGGGGCAACACAGATACGCAGTATTTT.

The chain uses TRBV28 and TRBJ1-2; D is ambiguous. In germline, CDR1 is MDHEN, CDR2 SYDVKM. This CDR3 region has 14 residues. V lost 6 bases and J 4 bases, leaving 15 bases between the germline ends. CDR3 amino acids: CASSPARAPYGYTF. CDR3 sequence (DNA): TGTGCCAGCAGCCCGGCGAGGGCCCCCTATGGCTACACCTTC.

The CDR3 DNA reads TGTGCCAGCCATGGCAGGGGGACCGGAGATACGCAGTATTTT. Amino acid sequence: CASHGRGTGDTQYF. The chain carries TRBV12-3 or TRBV12-4 and TRBJ2-3; 7 bases match TRBD1. Losses at the gene ends were 8 bases for V and 5 bases for J; bases not matched to a gene: 10. The CDR3 contains 14 residues.

The table lists this clonotype with a few counts. This chain links TRBV10-3 with TRBJ2-1; D is unresolved. The CDR3 runs 17 residues. Germline V gives CDR1 ENHRY, CDR2 SYGVKD. V lost 4 bases and J 5 bases, leaving 21 bases between the germline ends. CDR3 residues: CAISGDPSVDTHNEQFF. The CDR3 coding sequence is TGTGCCATCAGTGGGGATCCCTCGGTTGACACCCACAATGAGCAGTTCTTC.

This clonotype appeared a single time. This chain connects TRBV20-1 to TRBJ2-4; 14 nucleotides match TRBD2. After removal of 0 bases from V and 0 bases from J, the junction contained 7 bases not matched to a gene. Germline V CDR1 and CDR2: DFQATT, SNEGSKA (reference sequence). The CDR3 extends over 19 amino acids. The CDR3 loop is CSARDKTSGGATAKNIQYF. The CDR3 DNA sequence: TGCAGTGCTAGAGATAAGACTAGCGGGGGGGCCACAGCCAAAAACATTCAGTACTTC.

CDR3 bases: TGTGCCAGCAGTATAACCCCGCCGGGTGCGTACCAAGAGACCCAGTACTTC. It encodes CASSITPPGAYQETQYF. The J gene is TRBJ2-5, the V gene TRBV6-1; D not certain. V lost 5 bases and J 0 bases, leaving 19 bases between the germline ends. Germline V gives CDR1 MNHNS, CDR2 SASEGT. The CDR3 spans 17 residues.

This clonotype was recorded only once. J is TRBJ2-5 and V is TRBV7-8, with D perhaps TRBD2 (5 bases). Trimming left V 5 bases short and J 0 bases short, with 10 bases between. The CDR3 has 14 residues. Germline V CDR1 and CDR2: SGHVS, FQNEAQ. This CDR3 is CASSAGLHQETQYF. CDR3 DNA sequence: TGTGCCAGCAGCGCCGGACTTCACCAAGAGACCCAGTACTTC.

The chain recombines TRBV20-1 with TRBJ2-5; 10 positions agree with TRBD2. The CDR3 spans 17 residues. Germline V lookup: CDR1 DFQATT, CDR2 SNEGSKA (reference sequence). Trimming cost V 0 bases and J 1 base; bases outside gene matches: 8. DNA for the CDR3: TGCAGTGCTAGAGATCCTCGGACTAGCGGCTTCCAAGAGACCCAGTACTTC. As protein: CSARDPRTSGFQETQYF.

For the CDR3, the DNA is TGTGCCAGCAGCCGCCGACCCGAGACTAGCGGCTACAATGAGCAGTTCTTC. It yields the protein CASSRRPETSGYNEQFF. The genes are TRBV14 and TRBJ2-1, with 9 nucleotides matching TRBD2. The CDR3 runs to 17 residues. Germline trimming cut 4 bases from V and 3 bases from J; bases unmatched to any gene: 10. The V gene's germline CDR1 is SGHDN and CDR2 FVKESK.

This clonotype has a handful of counts. This rearrangement joins TRBV4-1 to TRBJ2-5; D gene uncertain. This CDR3 is built from 16 residues. V was clipped by 0 bases and J by 0 bases, with 11 bases between them. CDR1 MGHRA and CDR2 YSYEKL come from the germline V gene. The CDR3 sequence is CASSQDIGSYQETQYF. The CDR3 nucleotides are TGCGCCAGCAGCCAAGATATCGGAAGCTACCAAGAGACCCAGTACTTC.

This chain connects TRBV3-1 to TRBJ1-1; D unresolved. This CDR3 is 12 amino acids long. Deletions cut 5 bases from V and 6 bases from J, with 10 bases between. The germline V gene has CDR1 LGHDT and CDR2 YNNKEL (reference sequence). CDR3 sequence: CASSNLLAEAFF. Written as DNA, the CDR3 is TGTGCCAGCAGCAACCTACTCGCTGAAGCTTTCTTT.

V and J are TRBV20-1 and TRBJ2-1, with D maybe TRBD2 (6 bases). Germline V lookup: CDR1 DFQATT, CDR2 SNEGSKA (reference sequence). This CDR3 comprises 13 residues. V dropped 5 bases and J dropped 7 bases, with 15 bases sitting between them. CDR3 amino acids: CSAPRAGRNEQFF. CDR3 sequence (DNA): TGCAGTGCTCCGCGGGCGGGGAGAAATGAGCAGTTCTTC.

The genes are TRBV10-3 and TRBJ1-6; D is unresolved. Germline CDR1 reads ENHRY; CDR2 reads SYGVKD. The CDR3 consists of 12 residues. V shed 6 bases and J shed 8 bases, with 8 bases lying between them. In DNA, the CDR3 is TGTGCCATCAGAAGCGGAGATTCACCCCTCCACTTT. Its protein product is CAIRSGDSPLHF.

This clonotype was seen a handful of times. The chain has TRBV25-1 and TRBJ1-2; D perhaps matches TRBD1 (6 bases). The V gene's germline CDR1 is MGHDK and CDR2 SYGVNS. V was trimmed by 3 bases and J by 8 bases, leaving 16 bases between them. The CDR3 runs 14 residues. DNA of the CDR3: TGTGCCAGCAGTGAGTCTGACAGGCAGGGAGGCTACACCTTC. Translation: CASSESDRQGGYTF.